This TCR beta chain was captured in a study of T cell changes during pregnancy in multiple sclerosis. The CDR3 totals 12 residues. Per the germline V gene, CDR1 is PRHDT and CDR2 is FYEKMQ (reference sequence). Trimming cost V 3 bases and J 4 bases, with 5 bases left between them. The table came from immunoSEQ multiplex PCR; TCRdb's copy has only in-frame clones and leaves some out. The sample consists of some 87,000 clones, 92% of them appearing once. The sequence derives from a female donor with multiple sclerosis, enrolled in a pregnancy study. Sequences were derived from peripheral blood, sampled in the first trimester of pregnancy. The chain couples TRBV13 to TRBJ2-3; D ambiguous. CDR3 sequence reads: CASSLTPDTQYF. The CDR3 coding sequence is TGTGCCAGCAGCTTGACACCAGATACGCAGTATTTT. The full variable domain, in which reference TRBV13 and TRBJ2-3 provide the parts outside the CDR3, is AAGVIQSPRHLIKEKRETATLKCYPIPRHDTVYWYQQGPGQDPQFLISFYEKMQSDKGSIPDRFSAQQFSDYHSELNMSSLELGDSALYFCASSLTPDTQYFGPGTRLTVL.